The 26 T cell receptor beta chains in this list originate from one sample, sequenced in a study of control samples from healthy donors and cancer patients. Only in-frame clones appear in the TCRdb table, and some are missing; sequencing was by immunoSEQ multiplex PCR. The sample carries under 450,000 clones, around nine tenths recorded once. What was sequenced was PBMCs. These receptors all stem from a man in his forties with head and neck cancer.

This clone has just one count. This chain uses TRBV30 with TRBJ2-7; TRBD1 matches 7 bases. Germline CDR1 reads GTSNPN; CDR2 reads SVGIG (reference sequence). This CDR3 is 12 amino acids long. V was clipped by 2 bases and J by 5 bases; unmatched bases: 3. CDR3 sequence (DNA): TGTGCCTGGAGTTCCACAGGGGACGAGCAGTACTTC. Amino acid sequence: CAWSSTGDEQYF. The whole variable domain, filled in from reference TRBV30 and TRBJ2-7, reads SQTIHQWPATLVQPVGSPLSLECTVEGTSNPNLYWYRQAAGRGLQLLFYSVGIGQISSEVPQNLSASRPQDRQFILSSKKLLLSDSGFYLCAWSSTGDEQYFGPGTRLTVT.

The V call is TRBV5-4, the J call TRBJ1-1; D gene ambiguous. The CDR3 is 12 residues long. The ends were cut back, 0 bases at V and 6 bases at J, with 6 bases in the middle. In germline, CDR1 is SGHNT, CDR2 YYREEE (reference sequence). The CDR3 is CASSLEGPEAFF. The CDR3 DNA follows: TGTGCCAGCAGCTTGGAAGGTCCTGAAGCTTTCTTT.

The CDR3 loop is CASSYLGSFTEAFF. CDR3 DNA sequence: TGTGCCAGCAGTTACCTAGGGAGTTTCACTGAAGCTTTCTTT. The gene calls are TRBV6-5 and TRBJ1-1; D call uncertain. Germline-derived CDR1 and CDR2 are MNHEY and SVGAGI. V lost 2 bases to trimming and J lost 4 bases, with 11 bases between them. This CDR3 region has 14 residues.

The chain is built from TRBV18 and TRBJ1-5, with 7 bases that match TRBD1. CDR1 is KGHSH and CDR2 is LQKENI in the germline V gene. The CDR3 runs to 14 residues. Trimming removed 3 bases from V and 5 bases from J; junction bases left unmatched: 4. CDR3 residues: CASSPTGSYQPQHF. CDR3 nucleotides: TGTGCCAGCTCACCGACAGGGAGCTATCAGCCCCAGCATTTT.

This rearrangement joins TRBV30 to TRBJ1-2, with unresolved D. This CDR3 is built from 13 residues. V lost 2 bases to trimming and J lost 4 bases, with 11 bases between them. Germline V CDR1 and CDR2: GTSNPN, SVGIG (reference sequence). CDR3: CAWSLDASYGYTF. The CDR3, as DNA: TGTGCCTGGAGTCTCGACGCGAGCTATGGCTACACCTTC.

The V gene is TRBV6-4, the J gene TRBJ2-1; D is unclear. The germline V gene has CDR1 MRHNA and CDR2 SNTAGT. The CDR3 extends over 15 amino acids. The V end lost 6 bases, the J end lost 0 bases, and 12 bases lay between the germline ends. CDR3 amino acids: CASSASSSSYNEQFF. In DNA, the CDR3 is TGTGCCAGCAGCGCTTCATCTAGCTCCTACAATGAGCAGTTCTTC.

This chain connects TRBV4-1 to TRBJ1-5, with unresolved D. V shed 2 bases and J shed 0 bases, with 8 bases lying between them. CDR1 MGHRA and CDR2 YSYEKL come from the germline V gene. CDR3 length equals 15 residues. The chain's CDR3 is CASSQPDGSNQPQHF. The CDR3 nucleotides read TGCGCCAGCAGCCAACCGGACGGTAGCAATCAGCCCCAGCATTTT.

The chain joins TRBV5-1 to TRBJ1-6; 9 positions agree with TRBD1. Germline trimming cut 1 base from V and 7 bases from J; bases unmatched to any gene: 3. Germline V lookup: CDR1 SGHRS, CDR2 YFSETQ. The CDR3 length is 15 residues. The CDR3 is CASSLSGTGNSPLHF. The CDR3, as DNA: TGCGCCAGCAGCTTGAGTGGGACAGGGAATTCACCCCTCCACTTT.

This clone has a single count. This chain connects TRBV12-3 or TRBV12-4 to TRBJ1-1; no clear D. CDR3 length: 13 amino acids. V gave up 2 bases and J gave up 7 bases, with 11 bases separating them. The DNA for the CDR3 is TGTGCCAGCAGTTTACGACCCCCGCTTGAAGCTTTCTTT. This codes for CASSLRPPLEAFF.

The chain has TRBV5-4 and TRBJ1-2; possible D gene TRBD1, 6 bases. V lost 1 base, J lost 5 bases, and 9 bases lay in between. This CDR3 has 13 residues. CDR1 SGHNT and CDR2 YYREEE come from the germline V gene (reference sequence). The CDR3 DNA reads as TGTGCCAGCAGCTTGTTACAGGGTTATGGCTACACCTTC. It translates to CASSLLQGYGYTF.

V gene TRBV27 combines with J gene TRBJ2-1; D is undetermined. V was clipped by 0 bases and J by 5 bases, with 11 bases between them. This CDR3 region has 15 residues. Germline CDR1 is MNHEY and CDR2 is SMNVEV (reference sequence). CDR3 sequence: CASSLSRLGNNEQFF. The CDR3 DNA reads TGTGCCAGCAGTTTATCGAGGCTAGGGAACAATGAGCAGTTCTTC.

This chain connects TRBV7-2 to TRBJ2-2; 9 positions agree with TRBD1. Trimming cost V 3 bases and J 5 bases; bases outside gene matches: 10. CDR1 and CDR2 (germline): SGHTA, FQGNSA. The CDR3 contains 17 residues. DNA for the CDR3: TGTGCCAGCAGCTTTTTTTACGGGACAGGGTTAACCGGGGAGCTGTTTTTT. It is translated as CASSFFYGTGLTGELFF.

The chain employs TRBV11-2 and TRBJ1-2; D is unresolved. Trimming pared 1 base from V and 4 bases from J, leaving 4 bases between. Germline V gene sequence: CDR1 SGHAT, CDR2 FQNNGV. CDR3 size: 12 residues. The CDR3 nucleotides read TGTGCCAGCAGCTTAGTGCCCTATGGCTACACCTTC. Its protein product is CASSLVPYGYTF. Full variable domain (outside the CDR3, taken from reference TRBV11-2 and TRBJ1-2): EAGVAQSPRYKIIEKRQSVAFWCNPISGHATLYWYQQILGQGPKLLIQFQNNGVVDDSQLPKDRFSAERLKGVDSTLKIQPAKLEDSAVYLCASSLVPYGYTFGSGTRLTVV.

The CDR3 bases are TGTGCCTGGAGTACACTTGGGATAGGGGGCCCTAATGAAAAACTGTTTTTT. It translates to CAWSTLGIGGPNEKLFF. V usage is TRBV30 and J usage is TRBJ1-4, with 7 bases that match TRBD1. There are 17 residues in the CDR3. V dropped 2 bases and J dropped 3; count of bases not matched to a gene: 12. Germline V gene sequence: CDR1 GTSNPN, CDR2 SVGIG (reference sequence).

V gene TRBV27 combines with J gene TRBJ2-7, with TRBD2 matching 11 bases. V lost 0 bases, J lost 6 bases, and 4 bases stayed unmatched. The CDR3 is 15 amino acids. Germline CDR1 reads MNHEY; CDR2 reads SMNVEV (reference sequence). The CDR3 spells CASSLSGTSGSEQYF. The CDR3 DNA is TGTGCCAGCAGTTTATCCGGGACTAGCGGTAGCGAGCAGTACTTC.

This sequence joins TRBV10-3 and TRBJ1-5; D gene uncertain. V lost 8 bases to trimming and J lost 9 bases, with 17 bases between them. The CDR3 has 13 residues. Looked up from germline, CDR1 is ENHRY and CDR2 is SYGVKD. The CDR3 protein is CAIGGPPIRPQHF. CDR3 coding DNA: TGTGCCATCGGAGGGCCCCCTATTCGGCCCCAGCATTTT.

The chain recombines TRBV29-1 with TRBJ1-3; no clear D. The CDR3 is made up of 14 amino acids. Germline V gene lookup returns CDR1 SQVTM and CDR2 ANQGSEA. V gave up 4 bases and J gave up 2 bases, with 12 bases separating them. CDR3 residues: CSVGTSRTGNTIYF. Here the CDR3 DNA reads TGCAGCGTTGGGACCTCACGGACTGGAAACACCATATATTTT.

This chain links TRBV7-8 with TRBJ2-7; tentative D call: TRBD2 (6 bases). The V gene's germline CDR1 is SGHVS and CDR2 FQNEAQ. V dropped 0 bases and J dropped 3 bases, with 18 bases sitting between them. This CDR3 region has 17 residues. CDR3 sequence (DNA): TGTGCCAGCAGCTTAGCGAGGGCAGTTGGGGGGATCTACGAGCAGTACTTC. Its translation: CASSLARAVGGIYEQYF.

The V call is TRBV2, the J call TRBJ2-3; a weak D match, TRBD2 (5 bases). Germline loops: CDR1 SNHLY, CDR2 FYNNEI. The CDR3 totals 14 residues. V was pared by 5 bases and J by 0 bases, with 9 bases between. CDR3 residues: CASSMTISTDTQYF. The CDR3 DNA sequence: TGTGCCAGCAGTATGACTATAAGCACAGATACGCAGTATTTT.

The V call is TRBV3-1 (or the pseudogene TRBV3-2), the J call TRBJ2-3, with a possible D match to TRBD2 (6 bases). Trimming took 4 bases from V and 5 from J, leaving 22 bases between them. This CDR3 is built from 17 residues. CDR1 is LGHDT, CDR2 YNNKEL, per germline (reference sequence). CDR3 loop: CASSRTTGSLEGDTQYF. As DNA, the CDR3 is TGTGCCAGCAGCCGAACCACGGGATCTTTGGAGGGAGATACGCAGTATTTT.

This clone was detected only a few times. The CDR3 DNA is TGCGCCAGCAGCCAAGAAAAGGGAACTTCGGCGGGAGCGCAGTTCTTC. Protein: CASSQEKGTSAGAQFF. The chain recombines TRBV4-1 with TRBJ2-1, with 7 positions matching TRBD2. From germline, CDR1 is MGHRA and CDR2 YSYEKL. With 0 bases clipped from V and 12 bases from J, the junction kept 14 bases outside the gene matches. The CDR3 runs to 16 residues.

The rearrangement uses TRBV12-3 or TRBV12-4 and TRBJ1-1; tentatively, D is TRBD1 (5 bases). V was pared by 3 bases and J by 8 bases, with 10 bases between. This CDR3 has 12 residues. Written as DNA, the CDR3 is TGTGCCAGCAGTTTTCAGGGATACGAAGCTTTCTTT. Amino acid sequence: CASSFQGYEAFF.

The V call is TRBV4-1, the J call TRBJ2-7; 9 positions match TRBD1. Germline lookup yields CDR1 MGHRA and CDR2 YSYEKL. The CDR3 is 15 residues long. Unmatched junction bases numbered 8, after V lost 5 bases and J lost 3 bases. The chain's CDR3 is CASSERGQGLYEQYF. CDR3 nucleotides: TGCGCCAGCAGCGAAAGGGGACAGGGCCTCTACGAGCAGTACTTC.

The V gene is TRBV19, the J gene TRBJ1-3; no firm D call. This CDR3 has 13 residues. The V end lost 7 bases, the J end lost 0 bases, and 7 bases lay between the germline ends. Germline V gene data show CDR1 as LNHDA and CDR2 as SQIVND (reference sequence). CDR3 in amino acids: CASTGISGNTIYF. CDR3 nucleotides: TGTGCCAGTACCGGAATCTCTGGAAACACCATATATTTT.

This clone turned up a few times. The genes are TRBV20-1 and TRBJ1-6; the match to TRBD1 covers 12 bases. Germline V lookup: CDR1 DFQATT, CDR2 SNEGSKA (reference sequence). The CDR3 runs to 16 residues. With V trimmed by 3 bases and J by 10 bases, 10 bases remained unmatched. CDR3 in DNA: TGCAGTGCTAGTCCTATAGGGGGGACAGGGGGCTCACCCCTCCACTTT. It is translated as CSASPIGGTGGSPLHF.

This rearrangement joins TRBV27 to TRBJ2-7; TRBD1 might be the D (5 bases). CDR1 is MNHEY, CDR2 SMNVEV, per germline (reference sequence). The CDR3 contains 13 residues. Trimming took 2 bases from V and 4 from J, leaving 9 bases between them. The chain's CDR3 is CASSLTGNYEQYF. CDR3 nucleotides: TGTGCCAGCAGTTTAACAGGCAATTACGAGCAGTACTTC.